A selection of T cell receptor beta chains follows, all from one sample in a study of cytomegalovirus exposure and HLA in healthy donors. Libraries were prepared by immunoSEQ multiplex PCR; TCRdb keeps only in-frame clonotypes and omits some of them. The repertoire holds about 180,000 clones, with about 80% as singletons. Sequencing was done on a sample of PBMCs. The receptors were sampled from a woman aged 25 to 45 in good health and CMV-seronegative. Both conserved end residues are part of each CDR3. Fields, in order: CDR3 protein, CDR3 DNA, V gene, clone size, J gene, D gene. D genes are given only for firm matches. Size values are once, few and many counts, or a class for expanded clones, and some rows have none.

CDR3aa: CASSLWQGDYGYTF
CDR3nt: TGTGCCAGCAGTTTGTGGCAGGGGGACTATGGCTACACCTTC
v_gene: TRBV27
abundance: .
j_gene: TRBJ1-2
d_gene: TRBD1

CDR3aa: CASSSRGSEETQYF
CDR3nt: TGTGCCAGCAGCTCTCGGGGTTCTGAGGAGACCCAGTACTTC
v_gene: TRBV7-3
abundance: once
j_gene: TRBJ2-5
d_gene: .

CDR3aa: CASSTAIGGSGELFF
CDR3nt: TGTGCCAGCAGCACCGCTATCGGCGGGTCCGGGGAGCTGTTTTTT
v_gene: TRBV13
abundance: .
j_gene: TRBJ2-2
d_gene: .

CDR3aa: CASSYTSTQASSPLHF
CDR3nt: TGTGCCAGCAGCTACACCTCGACTCAAGCCAGTTCACCCCTCCACTTT
v_gene: TRBV11-3
abundance: .
j_gene: TRBJ1-6
d_gene: .

CDR3aa: CASSSQAGNLEYF
CDR3nt: TGTGCCAGCAGCTCCCAAGCGGGGAATCTGGAGTACTTC
v_gene: TRBV7-2
abundance: few
j_gene: TRBJ2-7
d_gene: TRBD2

CDR3aa: CASSFRANYGYTF
CDR3nt: TGTGCCAGTAGTTTCAGGGCTAACTATGGCTACACCTTC
v_gene: TRBV19
abundance: .
j_gene: TRBJ1-2
d_gene: .

CDR3aa: CASSSGGLAEAFF
CDR3nt: TGTGCCAGCAGCTCCGGAGGACTGGCTGAAGCTTTCTTT
v_gene: TRBV7-9
abundance: .
j_gene: TRBJ1-1
d_gene: .

CDR3aa: CASRPTGGSNEKLFF
CDR3nt: TGTGCCAGCAGACCGACAGGGGGCTCTAATGAAAAACTGTTTTTT
v_gene: TRBV6-4
abundance: .
j_gene: TRBJ1-4
d_gene: TRBD1

CDR3aa: CAWRRPGSGELFF
CDR3nt: TGTGCCTGGAGAAGACCAGGGTCCGGGGAGCTGTTTTTT
v_gene: TRBV30
abundance: .
j_gene: TRBJ2-2
d_gene: .

CDR3aa: CASSSPGTGAFYGYTF
CDR3nt: TGTGCCAGCAGCTCCCCAGGGACAGGGGCATTCTATGGCTACACCTTC
v_gene: TRBV5-6
abundance: .
j_gene: TRBJ1-2
d_gene: TRBD1

CDR3aa: CASSEGRGWVTDTQYF
CDR3nt: TGTGCCAGCAGTGAAGGCCGAGGGTGGGTTACAGATACGCAGTATTTT
v_gene: TRBV6-1
abundance: .
j_gene: TRBJ2-3
d_gene: .

CDR3aa: CASSLAGTGKGGELFF
CDR3nt: TGCGCCAGCAGCTTGGCCGGGACAGGGAAAGGCGGGGAGCTGTTTTTT
v_gene: TRBV5-1
abundance: .
j_gene: TRBJ2-2
d_gene: TRBD1

CDR3aa: CASSQDRAGGYTF
CDR3nt: TGCGCCAGCAGTCAGGACAGGGCGGGTGGCTACACCTTC
v_gene: TRBV10-1
abundance: .
j_gene: TRBJ1-2
d_gene: TRBD1

CDR3aa: CASSEGRGMNTEAFF
CDR3nt: TGTGCCAGCAGTGAAGGACGGGGGATGAACACTGAAGCTTTCTTT
v_gene: TRBV6-1
abundance: .
j_gene: TRBJ1-1
d_gene: .

CDR3aa: CSVEEGDRGEKLFF
CDR3nt: TGCAGCGTTGAAGAAGGGGACAGGGGAGAAAAACTGTTTTTT
v_gene: TRBV29-1
abundance: .
j_gene: TRBJ1-4
d_gene: TRBD1

CDR3aa: CASSPRGTGNTEAFF
CDR3nt: TGTGCCAGCAGCCCTCGGGGGACAGGGAACACTGAAGCTTTCTTT
v_gene: TRBV5-8
abundance: .
j_gene: TRBJ1-1
d_gene: TRBD1

CDR3aa: CASSEWTGGGSTEAFF
CDR3nt: TGTGCCAGCAGTGAATGGACAGGGGGCGGGAGCACTGAAGCTTTCTTT
v_gene: TRBV6-1
abundance: few
j_gene: TRBJ1-1
d_gene: TRBD1

CDR3aa: CASSPPGSGETQYF
CDR3nt: TGCGCCAGCAGCCCCCCAGGGTCAGGTGAGACCCAGTACTTC
v_gene: TRBV5-1
abundance: once
j_gene: TRBJ2-5
d_gene: .

CDR3aa: CASSQETVQETQYF
CDR3nt: TGCGCCAGCAGCCAAGAAACAGTACAAGAGACCCAGTACTTC
v_gene: TRBV4-1
abundance: .
j_gene: TRBJ2-5
d_gene: .

CDR3aa: CAWTQGAEQYF
CDR3nt: TGTGCCTGGACGCAGGGGGCTGAGCAGTACTTC
v_gene: TRBV30
abundance: .
j_gene: TRBJ2-7
d_gene: TRBD1

CDR3aa: CASSEEGSGYGYTF
CDR3nt: TGTGCCAGCAGTGAAGAGGGCAGCGGCTATGGCTACACCTTC
v_gene: TRBV2
abundance: .
j_gene: TRBJ1-2
d_gene: .

CDR3aa: CASSPPGQGWETQYF
CDR3nt: TGCGCCAGCAGCCCCCCGGGACAGGGGTGGGAGACCCAGTACTTC
v_gene: TRBV5-1
abundance: once
j_gene: TRBJ2-5
d_gene: TRBD1

CDR3aa: CAWSVRGAGNTEAFF
CDR3nt: TGTGCCTGGAGTGTACGGGGGGCGGGGAACACTGAAGCTTTCTTT
v_gene: TRBV30
abundance: .
j_gene: TRBJ1-1
d_gene: .

CDR3aa: CASSCTGGEKKFSNTEAFF
CDR3nt: TGTGCCAGCAGTTGTACAGGGGGGGAAAAAAAATTCTCGAACACTGAAGCTTTCTTT
v_gene: TRBV7-9
abundance: .
j_gene: TRBJ1-1
d_gene: TRBD1

CDR3aa: CAATIRGNTEAFF
CDR3nt: TGTGCCGCCACTATTCGGGGGAACACTGAAGCTTTCTTT
v_gene: TRBV6-6
abundance: .
j_gene: TRBJ1-1
d_gene: .

CDR3aa: CASRGDRHTDTQYF
CDR3nt: TGTGCCAGCAGGGGGGACAGGCACACAGATACGCAGTATTTT
v_gene: TRBV2
abundance: .
j_gene: TRBJ2-3
d_gene: TRBD1

CDR3aa: CASSMRGRRMNTEAFF
CDR3nt: TGTGCCAGTAGTATGCGGGGGAGGCGGATGAACACTGAAGCTTTCTTT
v_gene: TRBV19
abundance: .
j_gene: TRBJ1-1
d_gene: .

CDR3aa: CASSFLITPAGPVNEQFF
CDR3nt: TGTGCCAGCAGCTTTTTAATCACGCCAGCGGGGCCTGTAAATGAGCAGTTCTTC
v_gene: TRBV9
abundance: .
j_gene: TRBJ2-1
d_gene: TRBD2

CDR3aa: CASSSVRTGGGPQHF
CDR3nt: TGTGCCAGCAGCTCGGTAAGGACAGGGGGAGGGCCCCAGCATTTT
v_gene: TRBV5-6
abundance: .
j_gene: TRBJ1-5
d_gene: TRBD1

CDR3aa: CATSRPQPNYGYTF
CDR3nt: TGTGCCACCAGCAGACCACAGCCCAACTATGGCTACACCTTC
v_gene: TRBV15
abundance: .
j_gene: TRBJ1-2
d_gene: .

CDR3aa: CASSLYLTGGTTDTQYF
CDR3nt: TGTGCCAGCAGCTTGTACCTAACAGGGGGCACCACAGATACGCAGTATTTT
v_gene: TRBV5-6
abundance: once
j_gene: TRBJ2-3
d_gene: TRBD1

CDR3aa: CASSLVDSYEQYF
CDR3nt: TGTGCCAGCAGCTTGGTGGACAGTTACGAGCAGTACTTC
v_gene: TRBV5-6
abundance: .
j_gene: TRBJ2-7
d_gene: .

CDR3aa: CASSLGQLGTDTQYF
CDR3nt: TGTGCCAGCTCACTCGGACAGCTGGGCACAGATACGCAGTATTTT
v_gene: TRBV18
abundance: .
j_gene: TRBJ2-3
d_gene: .

CDR3aa: CASSREEQTQYF
CDR3nt: TGTGCCAGCAGTCGCGAGGAGCAGACCCAGTACTTC
v_gene: TRBV5-6
abundance: .
j_gene: TRBJ2-5
d_gene: .

CDR3aa: CASTPGGGSYEQYF
CDR3nt: TGTGCCAGCACCCCTGGGGGGGGGAGCTACGAGCAGTACTTC
v_gene: TRBV11-2
abundance: .
j_gene: TRBJ2-7
d_gene: TRBD2

CDR3aa: CASSIPGTGDTEAFF
CDR3nt: TGTGCCAGCAGCATACCCGGGACAGGGGACACTGAAGCTTTCTTT
v_gene: TRBV11-2
abundance: .
j_gene: TRBJ1-1
d_gene: TRBD1

CDR3aa: CAWSVLGVAGGVYNEQFF
CDR3nt: TGTGCCTGGAGTGTACTGGGGGTGGCGGGGGGCGTTTACAATGAGCAGTTCTTC
v_gene: TRBV30
abundance: .
j_gene: TRBJ2-1
d_gene: TRBD2

CDR3aa: CASSVGTGGEQYF
CDR3nt: TGTGCCAGCAGCGTAGGGACAGGGGGAGAGCAGTACTTC
v_gene: TRBV9
abundance: few
j_gene: TRBJ2-7
d_gene: TRBD1

CDR3aa: CASSLIGTAYEQYF
CDR3nt: TGTGCCAGCAGCTTAATTGGGACAGCCTACGAGCAGTACTTC
v_gene: TRBV7-2
abundance: few
j_gene: TRBJ2-7
d_gene: TRBD1

CDR3aa: CASSYRDRGNQPQHF
CDR3nt: TGTGCCAGCAGCTACCGGGACAGGGGCAATCAGCCCCAGCATTTT
v_gene: TRBV6-6
abundance: .
j_gene: TRBJ1-5
d_gene: TRBD1

CDR3aa: CASSSDRLAGRLYEQYF
CDR3nt: TGTGCCAGCAGCTCCGACCGACTAGCGGGCCGCCTCTACGAGCAGTACTTC
v_gene: TRBV11-2
abundance: few
j_gene: TRBJ2-7
d_gene: TRBD2

CDR3aa: CASAPRGGENNEQFF
CDR3nt: TGTGCTAGTGCCCCCCGGGGTGGGGAGAACAATGAGCAGTTCTTC
v_gene: TRBV12-5
abundance: .
j_gene: TRBJ2-1
d_gene: .

CDR3aa: CASSIGSRGRGTEAFF
CDR3nt: TGTGCCAGTAGTATTGGCAGCCGAGGGCGGGGAACTGAAGCTTTCTTT
v_gene: TRBV19
abundance: .
j_gene: TRBJ1-1
d_gene: .

CDR3aa: CASSLTGRQGASSYNSPLHF
CDR3nt: TGCGCCAGCAGCCTAACGGGGCGACAGGGAGCGAGCTCCTATAATTCACCCCTCCACTTT
v_gene: TRBV4-3
abundance: .
j_gene: TRBJ1-6
d_gene: TRBD1

CDR3aa: CASTPGGGDEKLFF
CDR3nt: TGTGCCAGCACTCCCGGGGGAGGGGACGAAAAACTGTTTTTT
v_gene: TRBV5-4
abundance: .
j_gene: TRBJ1-4
d_gene: .

CDR3aa: CASSLEGTVLSTDTQYF
CDR3nt: TGTGCCAGCAGCTTGGAGGGGACAGTCCTGTCCACAGATACGCAGTATTTT
v_gene: TRBV5-5
abundance: .
j_gene: TRBJ2-3
d_gene: TRBD1

CDR3aa: CASNLDSTANYGYTF
CDR3nt: TGTGCCAGCAATCTCGACTCGACAGCTAACTATGGCTACACCTTC
v_gene: TRBV6-5
abundance: once
j_gene: TRBJ1-2
d_gene: .

CDR3aa: CASSPAGLVYGYTF
CDR3nt: TGTGCCAGCAGCCCCGCAGGTTTAGTCTATGGCTACACCTTC
v_gene: TRBV7-6
abundance: .
j_gene: TRBJ1-2
d_gene: .

CDR3aa: CAISDERGDYEQYF
CDR3nt: TGTGCCATCAGTGATGAGCGGGGGGACTACGAGCAGTACTTC
v_gene: TRBV10-3
abundance: few
j_gene: TRBJ2-7
d_gene: TRBD2